One sample yielded the 14 T cell receptor beta chains listed below, sequenced in a study of cytomegalovirus exposure and HLA in healthy donors (dated by TCRdb to about 2017). The library was obtained by the immunoSEQ multiplex PCR assay. For the multiplex PCR, a mixture combining 60 forward primers for TCR Vbeta segments and 13 reverse primers for TCR Jbeta segments was used. The table comes from immuneACCESS by way of TCRdb, which keeps in-frame sequences with V and J called. Part of the clones is missing from these tables; in studies checked, under half for an unresolved V gene and the rest for unknown reasons. Present in this sample are 70,000 to 95,000 clones, roughly 77% of which were seen just once. The top ten clonotypes cover about 14% of the sample. The sample was PBMCs. Receptors originate from a woman in her forties in good health and CMV-seropositive.

The gene calls are TRBV5-4 and TRBJ1-6, with TRBD1 matching 7 bases. V dropped 4 bases and J dropped 0; count of bases not matched to a gene: 7. The CDR3 spans 17 residues. CDR1 is SGHNT, CDR2 YYREEE, per germline (reference sequence). CDR3: CASSPQQGSSYNSPLHF. CDR3 bases: TGTGCCAGCAGCCCTCAACAGGGGAGCTCCTATAATTCACCCCTCCACTTT.

The rearrangement links TRBV7-6 to TRBJ2-5; 7 nucleotides agree with TRBD1. The germline V gene has CDR1 SGHVS and CDR2 FNYEAQ. This CDR3 region has 13 residues. V gave up 5 bases and J gave up 5 bases; unmatched junction bases: 5. The DNA of the CDR3 is TGTGCCAGCAGCCAAAGGGGGCTCGAGACCCAGTACTTC. This gives the protein CASSQRGLETQYF.

The chain carries TRBV19 and TRBJ1-5, with 7 bases lining up with TRBD1. This CDR3 is built from 13 residues. Germline values: CDR1 LNHDA, CDR2 SQIVND (reference sequence). V was clipped by 5 bases and J by 5 bases; unmatched bases: 3. CDR3 amino acids: CASSVDRDQPQHF. DNA for the CDR3: TGTGCCAGTAGTGTTGACAGGGATCAGCCCCAGCATTTT.

The chain recombines TRBV25-1 with TRBJ1-1; TRBD1 might be the D (5 bases). The V and J ends lost 7 bases and 4 bases respectively, with 13 bases between them. This CDR3 is built from 13 residues. The germline gives CDR1 MGHDK, CDR2 SYGVNS. The CDR3 DNA reads as TGTGCCAGCACCGCGGAGGGGTTCACTGAAGCTTTCTTT. Its translation is CASTAEGFTEAFF.

The chain carries TRBV27 and TRBJ1-1; TRBD1 aligns across 7 bases. Germline V gene data show CDR1 as MNHEY and CDR2 as SMNVEV (reference sequence). The CDR3 contains 14 residues. Unmatched junction bases numbered 9, after V lost 6 bases and J lost 5 bases. CDR3 sequence reads: CASRRPGGRTEAFF. CDR3 bases: TGTGCCAGCAGAAGACCAGGGGGGAGGACTGAAGCTTTCTTT.

The V call is TRBV2, the J call TRBJ2-5; 7 positions agree with TRBD1. V lost 6 bases to trimming and J lost 3 bases; unmatched junction nucleotides: 4. Germline loops: CDR1 SNHLY, CDR2 FYNNEI. The CDR3 loop spans 13 amino acids. CDR3 sequence reads: CASSVGTEETQYF. The CDR3 DNA reads as TGTGCCAGCAGCGTCGGGACAGAAGAGACCCAGTACTTC.

This clone was seen once. This chain joins TRBV6-6 and TRBJ2-1; 7 nucleotides agree with TRBD1. J was trimmed by 6 bases and V by 6 bases; bases with no gene match: 5. Per the germline V gene, CDR1 is MNHNY and CDR2 is SVGAGI (reference sequence). The CDR3 length is 13 residues. CDR3 region: CASSPGQANEQFF. DNA for the CDR3: TGTGCCAGCAGCCCCGGACAGGCCAATGAGCAGTTCTTC.

The chain links TRBV27 to TRBJ2-7, with 8 nucleotides matching TRBD1. CDR3 size: 13 residues. V shed 8 bases and J 6 bases; nucleotides not matched to a gene: 9. Germline lookup yields CDR1 MNHEY and CDR2 SMNVEV (reference sequence). The CDR3 DNA reads as TGTGCCAGCGGGCGGACAGGGTTCGCCGAGCAGTACTTC. It is translated as CASGRTGFAEQYF.

The CDR3: CASSPGLADFYEQYF. The CDR3 region has the DNA TGTGCCAGCAGCCCTGGACTAGCGGACTTCTACGAGCAGTACTTC. This chain connects TRBV6-5 to TRBJ2-5; 10 bases are a match to TRBD2. The J call may be mistaken, given a closer DNA end match to TRBJ2-7. The CDR3 totals 15 residues. Per germline, CDR1 MNHEY and CDR2 SVGAGI.

In the case of this clone: Sequence at one end of the junction differs from germline and may be a read error. Other DNA variants within this sample encode the same CDR3. This sequence joins TRBV19 and TRBJ1-1; 9 bases match TRBD1. Germline V gene sequence: CDR1 LNHDA, CDR2 SQIVND (reference sequence). This CDR3 region has 14 residues. The CDR3 reads CASSTGTGMPEAFF. As DNA, the CDR3 is TGTGCCAGCAGTACGGGGACAGGGATGCCTGAAGCTTTCTTT.

This chain connects TRBV5-1 to TRBJ2-6; tentative D call: TRBD2 (6 bases). Germline lookup yields CDR1 SGHRS and CDR2 YFSETQ. Trimming cost V 4 bases and J 4 bases, with 15 bases left between them. The CDR3 contains 16 residues. CDR3 residues: CASSPVGGTGANVLTF. CDR3 coding DNA: TGCGCCAGCAGCCCCGTTGGGGGGACGGGGGCCAACGTCCTGACTTTC. The variable domain in full, completed from reference TRBV5-1 and TRBJ2-6, reads KAGVTQTPRYLIKTRGQQVTLSCSPISGHRSVSWYQQTPGQGLQFLFEYFSETQRNKGNFPGRFSGRQFSNSRSEMNVSTLELGDSALYLCASSPVGGTGANVLTFGAGSRLTVL.

CDR3 protein: CASSTQGSGNTIYF. CDR3 coding DNA: TGTGCCAGCAGTACACAGGGTTCTGGAAACACCATATATTTT. This chain joins TRBV7-2 and TRBJ1-3, with a tentative D call TRBD1 (6 bases). This CDR3 is 14 amino acids long. Germline CDR1 SGHTA, CDR2 FQGNSA. Trimming stripped 6 bases from V and 1 base from J, with 10 bases between.

This clone was recorded once. The chain couples TRBV19 to TRBJ1-5; D remains ambiguous. The CDR3 runs 16 residues. CDR1 is LNHDA, CDR2 SQIVND, per germline (reference sequence). V lost 1 base and J 1 base, leaving 11 bases between the germline ends. CDR3 bases: TGTGCCAGTAGTATAGGAGGAGTTCTCAGCAATCAGCCCCAGCATTTT. Its translation is CASSIGGVLSNQPQHF.

The chain links TRBV9 to TRBJ2-3, with 9 bases lining up with TRBD2. Germline-derived CDR1 and CDR2 are SGDLS and YYNGEE. The CDR3 has 15 residues. V was clipped by 4 bases and J by 8 bases; unmatched bases: 11. CDR3 residues: CASSSPAGGAGTQYF. The CDR3 DNA follows: TGTGCCAGCAGCTCCCCGGCGGGAGGGGCAGGTACGCAGTATTTT.